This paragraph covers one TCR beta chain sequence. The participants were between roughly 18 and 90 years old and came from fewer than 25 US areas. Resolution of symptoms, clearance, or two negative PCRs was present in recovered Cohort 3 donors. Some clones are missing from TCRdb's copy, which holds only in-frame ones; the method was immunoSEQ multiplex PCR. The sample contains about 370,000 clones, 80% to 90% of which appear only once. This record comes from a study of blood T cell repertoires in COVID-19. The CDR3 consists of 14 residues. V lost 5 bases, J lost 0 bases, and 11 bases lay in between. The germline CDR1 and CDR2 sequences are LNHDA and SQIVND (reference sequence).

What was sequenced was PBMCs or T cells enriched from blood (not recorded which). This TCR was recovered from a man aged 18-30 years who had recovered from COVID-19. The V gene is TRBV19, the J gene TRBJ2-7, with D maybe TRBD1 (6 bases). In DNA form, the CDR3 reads TGTGCCAGTAGTTGGGACACTCTCTCCTACGAGCAGTACTTC. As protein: CASSWDTLSYEQYF.